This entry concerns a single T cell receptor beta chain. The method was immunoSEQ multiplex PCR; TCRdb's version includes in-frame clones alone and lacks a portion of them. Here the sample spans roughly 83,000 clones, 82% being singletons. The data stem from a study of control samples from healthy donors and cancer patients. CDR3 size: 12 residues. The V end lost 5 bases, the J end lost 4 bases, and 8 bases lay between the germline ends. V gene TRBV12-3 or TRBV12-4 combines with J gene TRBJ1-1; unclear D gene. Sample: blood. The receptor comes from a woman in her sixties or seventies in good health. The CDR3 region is CASSGWGTEAFF. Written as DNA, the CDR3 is TGTGCCAGCAGTGGGTGGGGCACTGAAGCTTTCTTT.